The entry below gives a single T cell receptor (beta chain) sequence along with its context. The antigen is undetermined. CDR1 and CDR2 (germline): SGHNT, YENEEA. The CDR3 length is 14 residues. Trimming left V 1 base short and J 8 bases short, with 12 bases between. This entry is derived from a study of T cells after yellow fever vaccination. Broader study findings: The CD4 and CD8 compartments had a small share of their clonotypes in common. After the booster, 96% of CD4 and approximately 90% of CD8 primary-response clones were re-detected.

The TCR cDNA carried a universal primer site and UMIs from 5'RACE template switching. A single record per CDR3 protein comes from TCRdb applying MiXCR to the 5' RACE reads. The table records 620,000 or so distinct CDR3 sequences, approximately 13% of them present only once. The chain couples TRBV11-3 to TRBJ2-1; no clear D. This receptor was obtained from a man aged 25-40 years who received the YFV17D yellow fever vaccine. The source was PBMCs, collected on the day of the yellow fever booster vaccination. The CDR3 protein is CASSLGRWSDEQFF. The CDR3 nucleotides are TGTGCCAGCAGCTTAGGGCGGTGGTCGGATGAGCAGTTCTTC.